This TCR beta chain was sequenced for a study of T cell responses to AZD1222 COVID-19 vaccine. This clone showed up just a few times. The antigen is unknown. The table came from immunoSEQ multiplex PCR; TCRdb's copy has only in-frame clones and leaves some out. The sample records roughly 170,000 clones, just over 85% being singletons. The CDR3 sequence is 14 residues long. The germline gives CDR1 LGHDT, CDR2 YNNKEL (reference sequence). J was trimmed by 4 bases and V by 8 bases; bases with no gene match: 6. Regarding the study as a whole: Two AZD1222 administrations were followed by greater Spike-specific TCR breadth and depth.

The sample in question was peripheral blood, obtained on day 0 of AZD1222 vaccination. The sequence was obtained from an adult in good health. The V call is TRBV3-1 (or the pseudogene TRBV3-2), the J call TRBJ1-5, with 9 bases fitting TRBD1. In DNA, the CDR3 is TGTGCCAGCTCGGGGACAGGGCGAAATCAGCCCCAGCATTTT. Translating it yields CASSGTGRNQPQHF.